This T cell receptor beta chain was captured in a study of OX40 agonist ivuxolimab in advanced cancers. Using immunoSEQ multiplex PCR, the repertoire was profiled, and TCRdb retains in-frame clones only, with some absent. The sample includes 55,000 to 65,000 clones, 92% of them seen just once. CDR3 length: 11 residues. CDR1 and CDR2 (germline): SGHAT, FQNNGV. The V end lost 1 base, the J end lost 5 bases, and 2 bases lay between the germline ends. To note about this clone: Its antigen is still unknown.

The study, taken as a whole, reports: Certain nonresponding patients likewise had low normalized T-cell clonal expansion.

The rearrangement uses TRBV11-2 and TRBJ1-2; D gene ambiguous. The starting material was CD4+ or CD8+ T cells sorted from blood, obtained in a trial of the OX40 agonist ivuxolimab. This TCR was sampled from an adult with an advanced solid tumor such as melanoma, head and neck, liver or kidney cancer. The CDR3 spells CASSLAYGYTF. CDR3 in DNA: TGTGCCAGCAGCTTAGCGTATGGCTACACCTTC.